This is a list of T cell receptor beta chains from one sample in a study of sequential checkpoint blockade in melanoma. Assay: immunoSEQ multiplex PCR; the TCRdb copy retains only in-frame clones and omits some. Among about 14,000 clones, more than 75% were seen once, and the ten largest hold around a quarter. This sample comprised CD8+ T cells sorted from blood (inferred from file names), obtained from a patient given nivolumab and ipilimumab in sequence. These receptors originate from a human donor with melanoma. CDR3s include the opening cysteine and the closing phenylalanine or tryptophan. Each record gives: V gene, D gene, J gene, CDR3 length, clone size, CDR3 protein, CDR3 DNA. A D gene is named only where the DNA matches it firmly. Clone size is given for some rows only: seen once, a few or many times, or a class if the clone is expanded.

v_call: TRBV5-1; d_call: TRBD1; j_call: TRBJ2-5; cdr3_length: 17; clone_size: NA; cdr3_aa: CASSFSGRDRVWETQYF; cdr3_nt: TGCGCCAGCAGCTTCTCGGGTAGGGACAGGGTGTGGGAGACCCAGTACTTC
v_call: TRBV7-9; d_call: TRBD2; j_call: TRBJ2-1; cdr3_length: 16; clone_size: NA; cdr3_aa: CASSLYGTSAYNEQFF; cdr3_nt: TGTGCCAGCAGCTTATATGGGACTAGCGCCTACAATGAGCAGTTCTTC
v_call: TRBV13; d_call: TRBD1; j_call: TRBJ1-6; cdr3_length: 15; clone_size: NA; cdr3_aa: CASSPTGTGLSPLHF; cdr3_nt: TGTGCCAGCAGCCCAACCGGGACAGGCCTGTCACCCCTCCACTTT
v_call: TRBV27; d_call: TRBD1; j_call: TRBJ2-1; cdr3_length: 14; clone_size: NA; cdr3_aa: CASSPGQKSHEQFF; cdr3_nt: TGTGCCAGCAGTCCGGGACAGAAGAGCCATGAGCAGTTCTTC
v_call: TRBV19; d_call: NA; j_call: TRBJ2-1; cdr3_length: 13; clone_size: few; cdr3_aa: CASIGLSYNEQFF; cdr3_nt: TGTGCCAGTATTGGCCTCTCCTACAATGAGCAGTTCTTC
v_call: TRBV10-3; d_call: NA; j_call: TRBJ2-1; cdr3_length: 16; clone_size: NA; cdr3_aa: CAISEGWTLGGNEQFF; cdr3_nt: TGTGCCATCAGTGAAGGGTGGACCCTTGGAGGCAATGAGCAGTTCTTC
v_call: TRBV9; d_call: NA; j_call: TRBJ1-5; cdr3_length: 13; clone_size: NA; cdr3_aa: CASSAQGNQPQHF; cdr3_nt: TGTGCCAGCAGCGCCCAGGGGAATCAGCCCCAGCATTTT
v_call: TRBV4-2; d_call: NA; j_call: TRBJ2-7; cdr3_length: 13; clone_size: NA; cdr3_aa: CASSQGTGYEQYF; cdr3_nt: TGTGCCAGCAGCCAAGGCACAGGCTACGAGCAGTACTTC
v_call: TRBV4-3; d_call: NA; j_call: TRBJ2-7; cdr3_length: 14; clone_size: NA; cdr3_aa: CASSQALSSYEQYF; cdr3_nt: TGCGCCAGCAGCCAGGCTCTCAGCTCCTACGAGCAGTACTTC
v_call: TRBV23-1; d_call: TRBD1; j_call: TRBJ2-2; cdr3_length: 18; clone_size: NA; cdr3_aa: CASSQSLRQGAPAGELFF; cdr3_nt: TGCGCCAGCAGTCAATCGTTGCGGCAGGGGGCGCCGGCCGGGGAGCTGTTTTTT
v_call: TRBV7-8; d_call: TRBD1; j_call: TRBJ2-2; cdr3_length: 16; clone_size: NA; cdr3_aa: CASSPTGYQDTGELFF; cdr3_nt: TGTGCCAGCAGCCCGACAGGGTACCAGGACACCGGGGAGCTGTTTTTT
v_call: TRBV2; d_call: NA; j_call: TRBJ2-5; cdr3_length: 18; clone_size: NA; cdr3_aa: CASSYPGQGSYRQETQYF; cdr3_nt: TGTGCCAGCAGTTATCCGGGACAAGGGAGTTATCGCCAAGAGACCCAGTACTTC
v_call: TRBV5-4; d_call: NA; j_call: TRBJ2-7; cdr3_length: 14; clone_size: few; cdr3_aa: CASSPPGHYYEQYF; cdr3_nt: TGTGCCAGCAGCCCGCCGGGACACTACTACGAGCAGTACTTC
v_call: TRBV9; d_call: NA; j_call: TRBJ2-7; cdr3_length: 15; clone_size: NA; cdr3_aa: CASSVGGDRSYEQYF; cdr3_nt: TGTGCCAGCAGCGTAGGGGGGGACAGAAGCTACGAGCAGTACTTC
v_call: TRBV7-3; d_call: NA; j_call: TRBJ1-2; cdr3_length: 14; clone_size: NA; cdr3_aa: CASSLNIRGQGYTF; cdr3_nt: TGTGCCAGCAGCCTAAATATCAGGGGACAAGGCTACACCTTC
v_call: TRBV28; d_call: NA; j_call: TRBJ2-1; cdr3_length: 12; clone_size: NA; cdr3_aa: CASSRLLAEQFF; cdr3_nt: TGTGCCAGCAGTCGGCTCCTAGCTGAGCAGTTCTTC
v_call: TRBV27; d_call: NA; j_call: TRBJ2-1; cdr3_length: 15; clone_size: NA; cdr3_aa: CASSLSGSSYNEQFF; cdr3_nt: TGTGCCAGCAGTTTATCGGGGAGCTCCTACAATGAGCAGTTCTTC
v_call: TRBV28; d_call: NA; j_call: TRBJ2-7; cdr3_length: 15; clone_size: NA; cdr3_aa: CASSLIGGDAYEQYF; cdr3_nt: TGTGCCAGCAGTTTGATCGGCGGGGATGCCTACGAGCAGTACTTC
v_call: TRBV19; d_call: TRBD1; j_call: TRBJ1-1; cdr3_length: 15; clone_size: NA; cdr3_aa: CASSTLRGQHTEAFF; cdr3_nt: TGTGCCAGTAGTACACTAAGGGGACAGCACACTGAAGCTTTCTTT
v_call: TRBV7-2; d_call: TRBD2; j_call: TRBJ2-1; cdr3_length: 18; clone_size: NA; cdr3_aa: CASSLTGSVAGGRGEQFF; cdr3_nt: TGTGCCAGCAGCTTGACTGGGTCGGTAGCGGGGGGCAGGGGTGAGCAGTTCTTC
v_call: TRBV28; d_call: NA; j_call: TRBJ1-2; cdr3_length: 14; clone_size: medium-sized; cdr3_aa: CASNLSGGPYGYTF; cdr3_nt: TGTGCCAGCAACCTATCGGGGGGACCCTATGGCTACACCTTC
v_call: TRBV7-9; d_call: TRBD1; j_call: TRBJ2-2; cdr3_length: 15; clone_size: NA; cdr3_aa: CASRPPGQITGELFF; cdr3_nt: TGTGCCAGCAGGCCCCCGGGACAGATCACCGGGGAGCTGTTTTTT
v_call: TRBV7-9; d_call: TRBD1; j_call: TRBJ2-2; cdr3_length: 14; clone_size: NA; cdr3_aa: CASSSRQGAGELFF; cdr3_nt: TGTGCCAGCAGCTCCCGACAGGGGGCCGGGGAGCTGTTTTTT
v_call: TRBV14; d_call: TRBD1; j_call: TRBJ2-7; cdr3_length: 14; clone_size: NA; cdr3_aa: CASSPDRGSYEQYF; cdr3_nt: TGTGCCAGCAGCCCGGACAGGGGAAGCTACGAGCAGTACTTC
v_call: TRBV9; d_call: NA; j_call: TRBJ2-3; cdr3_length: 15; clone_size: NA; cdr3_aa: CASSPPPRTTDTQYF; cdr3_nt: TGTGCCAGCAGCCCCCCGCCGAGAACCACAGATACGCAGTATTTT
v_call: TRBV7-8; d_call: NA; j_call: TRBJ1-1; cdr3_length: 16; clone_size: NA; cdr3_aa: CASSPTPPRAAIGAFF; cdr3_nt: TGTGCCAGCAGCCCCACCCCCCCCAGGGCGGCCATAGGAGCTTTCTTT
v_call: TRBV19; d_call: NA; j_call: TRBJ2-2; cdr3_length: 15; clone_size: NA; cdr3_aa: CASSTGQRYTGELFF; cdr3_nt: TGTGCCAGTAGTACAGGACAGCGTTACACCGGGGAGCTGTTTTTT
v_call: TRBV7-9; d_call: NA; j_call: TRBJ2-7; cdr3_length: 13; clone_size: NA; cdr3_aa: CASDRQNPYEQYF; cdr3_nt: TGTGCCAGCGACAGGCAGAACCCTTACGAGCAGTACTTC
v_call: TRBV7-9; d_call: TRBD1; j_call: TRBJ1-4; cdr3_length: 16; clone_size: NA; cdr3_aa: CASSLAHRGKSEKLFF; cdr3_nt: TGTGCCAGCAGCTTAGCGCACAGGGGCAAGAGTGAAAAACTGTTTTTT